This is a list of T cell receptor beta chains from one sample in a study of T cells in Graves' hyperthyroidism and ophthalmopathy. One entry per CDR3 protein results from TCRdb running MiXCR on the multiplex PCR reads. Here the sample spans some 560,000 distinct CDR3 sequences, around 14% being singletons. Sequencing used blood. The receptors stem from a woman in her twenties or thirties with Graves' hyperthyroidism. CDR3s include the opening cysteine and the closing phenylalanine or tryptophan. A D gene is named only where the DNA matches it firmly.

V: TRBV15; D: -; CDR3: CATSRGTLNYGYTF
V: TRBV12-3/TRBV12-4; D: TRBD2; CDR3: CASSNGLAGGPQFF
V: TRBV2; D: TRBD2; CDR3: CASSGTSGRRDTQYF
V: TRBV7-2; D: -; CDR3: CASSPLIWGTEAFF
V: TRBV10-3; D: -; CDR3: CAISPGAETQYF
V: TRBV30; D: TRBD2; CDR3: CAWGRLAGSTDTQYF
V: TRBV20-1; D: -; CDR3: CSAQTGNTEAFF
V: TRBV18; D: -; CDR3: CASSATGTTIGLFF
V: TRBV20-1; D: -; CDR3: CSARAGLTDTQYF
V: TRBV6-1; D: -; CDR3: CASSPLWGSSYEQYF
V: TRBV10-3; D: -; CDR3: CAISGPLQGRHTEAFF
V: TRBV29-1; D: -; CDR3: CSVDSTDTQYF
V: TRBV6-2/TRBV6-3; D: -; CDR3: CASSYRGNPEAFF
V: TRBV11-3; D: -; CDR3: CASSFDTSDRFF
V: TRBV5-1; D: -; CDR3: CASRVEYPNTGELFF
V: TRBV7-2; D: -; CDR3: CASSLEVRAYEQYF
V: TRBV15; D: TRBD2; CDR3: CATSRVSLAGGPWEEFF
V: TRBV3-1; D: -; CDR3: CASSSDWSYEQYF
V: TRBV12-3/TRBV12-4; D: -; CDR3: CASSWVAASTDTQYF
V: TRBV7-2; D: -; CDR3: CASSPGIAVEADTQYF
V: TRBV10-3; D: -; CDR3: CASYYEQYF
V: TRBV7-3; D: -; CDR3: CASSLTGADTQYF
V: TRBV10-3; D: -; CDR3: CAISESNRDNTGELFF
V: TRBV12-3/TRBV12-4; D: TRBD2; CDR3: CASGGLGSYNEQFF
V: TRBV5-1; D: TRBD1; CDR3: CASSSKTGSTEAFF